Many counts were recorded for the clone carrying this TCR beta chain. Its specificity is not known. Each CDR3 protein is one row after TCRdb ran MiXCR on the 5' RACE reads. The data show approximately 700,000 distinct CDR3 sequences, 5.5% to 6.5% seen once. This specimen belongs to a study of identical twins. The CDR3 length is 12 residues. Germline V gene data show CDR1 as WSHSY and CDR2 as SAAADI. V gave up 3 bases and J gave up 3 bases, with 6 bases separating them. All of the donors were Caucasians in good health. General study results and limits: Twins shared out-of-frame alpha sequences with excess low generation probability. Whereas memory repertoires showed no such difference, abundant cord blood beta clonotypes carried fewer insertions.

This TCR was recovered from a man aged 18 to 30 in good health. The chain employs TRBV10-2 and TRBJ2-7, with D uncertain. Sequenced material: naive T cells sorted from blood. CDR3 amino acids: CASSDGRYEQYV. The CDR3 bases are TGCGCCAGCAGTGATGGGCGCTACGAGCAGTACGTC.